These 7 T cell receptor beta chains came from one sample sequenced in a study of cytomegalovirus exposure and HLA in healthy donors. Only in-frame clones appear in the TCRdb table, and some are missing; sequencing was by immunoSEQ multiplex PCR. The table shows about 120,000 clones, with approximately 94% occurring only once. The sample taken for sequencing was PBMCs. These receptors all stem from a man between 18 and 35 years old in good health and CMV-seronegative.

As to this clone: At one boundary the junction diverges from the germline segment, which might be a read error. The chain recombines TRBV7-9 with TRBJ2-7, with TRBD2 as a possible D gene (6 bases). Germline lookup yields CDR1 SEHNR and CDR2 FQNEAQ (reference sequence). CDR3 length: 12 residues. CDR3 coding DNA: TGTGCCAGCAGCCGGGACTTCTTTTTTCCCTCCTTC. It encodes CASSRDFFFPSF.

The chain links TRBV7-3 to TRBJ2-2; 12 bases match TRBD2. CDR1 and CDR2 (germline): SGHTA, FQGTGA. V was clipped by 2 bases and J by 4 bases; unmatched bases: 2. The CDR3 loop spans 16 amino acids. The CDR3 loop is CASSLGLAGLTGELFF. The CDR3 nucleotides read TGTGCCAGCAGCTTAGGACTAGCGGGACTCACCGGGGAGCTGTTTTTT.

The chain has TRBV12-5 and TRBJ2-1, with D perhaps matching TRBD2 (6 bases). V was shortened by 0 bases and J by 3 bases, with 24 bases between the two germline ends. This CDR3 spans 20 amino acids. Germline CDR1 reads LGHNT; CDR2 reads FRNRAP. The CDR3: CASGLVEAGRRERVYNEQFF. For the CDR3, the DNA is TGTGCTAGTGGTTTGGTAGAAGCGGGTCGCCGGGAGAGGGTCTACAATGAGCAGTTCTTC.

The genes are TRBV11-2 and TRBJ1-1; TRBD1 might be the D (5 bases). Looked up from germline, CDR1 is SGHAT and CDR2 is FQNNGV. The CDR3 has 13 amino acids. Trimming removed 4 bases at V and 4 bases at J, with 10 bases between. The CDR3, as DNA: TGTGCCAGCAGCTATGGGGGGAGCACTGAAGCTTTCTTT. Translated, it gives CASSYGGSTEAFF.

The CDR3 DNA is TGTGCCAGCAGTTACTCGGGCAGGCCCGTGGATGAGCAGTTCTTC. Protein sequence: CASSYSGRPVDEQFF. The chain combines TRBV6-5 with TRBJ2-1, with D hard to call. This CDR3 is built from 15 residues. The V end lost 0 bases, the J end lost 8 bases, and 14 bases lay between the germline ends. Germline-derived CDR1 and CDR2 are MNHEY and SVGAGI.

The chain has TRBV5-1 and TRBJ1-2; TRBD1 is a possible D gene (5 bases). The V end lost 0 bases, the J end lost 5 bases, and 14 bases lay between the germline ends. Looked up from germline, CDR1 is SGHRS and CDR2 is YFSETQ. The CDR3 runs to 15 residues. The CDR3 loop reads CASSLGLAGRYGYTF. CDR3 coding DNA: TGCGCCAGCAGCTTGGGATTAGCAGGGAGGTATGGCTACACCTTC.

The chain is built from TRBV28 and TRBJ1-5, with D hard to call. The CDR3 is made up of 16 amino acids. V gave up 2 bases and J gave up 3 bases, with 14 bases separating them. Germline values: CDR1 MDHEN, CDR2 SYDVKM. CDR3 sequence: CASSLITESYNQPQHF. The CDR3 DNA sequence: TGTGCCAGCAGTTTAATTACAGAAAGTTACAATCAGCCCCAGCATTTT.